This record looks at one T cell receptor (beta chain) sequence and its context. Its antigen is undetermined. The patients, who ranged from 18 to 65 in age, presented with newly diagnosed hyperthyroidism lasting under 2 months. Patients with uncontrolled infections, other autoimmune diseases, pregnancy or lactation were excluded. V lost 3 bases and J 6 bases, leaving 10 bases between the germline ends. CDR3 length: 12 amino acids. Germline V gene sequence: CDR1 DFQATT, CDR2 SNEGSKA (reference sequence). These data are taken from a study of T cells in Graves' hyperthyroidism and ophthalmopathy. Overall study results and limits: From stable hyperthyroidism, ophthalmopathy was separated by a 13 V-J model. Most thyroid clonotypes expanded above 0.001 were also detected in blood.

Regions amplified from RNA transcripts were the TCR beta CDR3 regions. The primer set for the first-round RT-PCR of the TCR CDR3 was HTBI. Using its own MiXCR run on the multiplex PCR reads, TCRdb lists one record per CDR3 protein. The sample includes a few hundred thousand distinct CDR3 sequences, 12% to 15% of them seen just once. This rearrangement joins TRBV20-1 to TRBJ2-3; D is undetermined. The sequenced material came from blood. This sequence was found in a young woman with Graves' hyperthyroidism. The CDR3 DNA sequence: TGCAGTGCTAGCCCCCAACAGGATACGCAGTATTTT. Its protein is CSASPQQDTQYF.